The subject of this entry is one T cell receptor beta chain. What it binds is not known. Here immunoSEQ multiplex PCR was the method, and the copy in TCRdb shows in-frame clones only, minus some. Of about 88,000 clones detected, 84% appear once; the ten largest clones hold around an eighth. These data belong to a study of cytomegalovirus exposure and HLA in healthy donors. In the study overall: The same platform was used for the 120 validation repertoires and the roughly 640 first-cohort repertoires, a later analysis reported.

The roughly 120-subject validation cohort, separate from the roughly 670-subject first cohort, included the donors. The CDR3 consists of 16 residues. V gave up 5 bases and J gave up 4 bases; unmatched junction bases: 13. CDR1 SGHTA and CDR2 FQGNSA come from the germline V gene. General observations from the study: Altogether, 150 to 200 TCR beta chains were recorded as cytomegalovirus-associated. For most TCR sequences rarity was the rule, although some public TCRs occurred in many donors.

Specimen: PBMCs. The clonotype originates from a woman between 18 and 29 years old in good health and CMV-seropositive. The J gene is TRBJ1-1, the V gene TRBV7-2; 7 bases fit TRBD1. This CDR3 is CASSPEMTGSGTEAFF. The DNA for the CDR3 is TGTGCCAGCAGCCCCGAAATGACAGGGTCGGGCACTGAAGCTTTCTTT. Drawing the rest from reference TRBV7-2 and TRBJ1-1, the complete variable domain is GAGVSQSPSNKVTEKGKDVELRCDPISGHTALYWYRQSLGQGLEFLIYFQGNSAPDKSGLPSDRFSAERTGGSVSTLTIQRTQQEDSAVYLCASSPEMTGSGTEAFFGQGTRLTVV.